Listed below are T cell receptor beta chains from one sample, sequenced in a study of blood T cell repertoires in COVID-19. The method was immunoSEQ multiplex PCR; TCRdb's version includes in-frame clones alone and lacks a portion of them. Altogether roughly 39,000 clones are present, 75% to 90% being singletons, with the ten largest covering 3.5% to 4.5%. Specimen: peripheral blood. These receptors were collected from a man aged 55-75 years with acute or convalescent COVID-19. CDR3s include the opening cysteine and the closing phenylalanine or tryptophan. D genes are given only for firm matches.

-	TRBV7-8	TRBJ1-5	TGTGCCAGCAGCTTAGAGGCAGGGCCTAGCAATCAGCCCCAGCATTTT	CASSLEAGPSNQPQHF
-	TRBV7-5	TRBJ2-3	TGTGCCAGAAGCACCCGGGACAAGGGGGACACAGATACGCAGTATTTT	CARSTRDKGDTDTQYF
-	TRBV27	TRBJ1-4	TGTGCCAGCAGCTCTGGGGGGGCTAATAATGAAAAACTGTTTTTT	CASSSGGANNEKLFF
-	TRBV29-1	TRBJ1-4	TGCAGCGTTGAATCCGGAAAACTGTTTTTT	CSVESGKLFF
TRBD1	TRBV5-1	TRBJ2-7	TGCGCCAGCAGCCCCGGACAGGGCGCCTACGAGCAGTACTTC	CASSPGQGAYEQYF
-	TRBV6-5	TRBJ1-6	TGTGCCAGCGCCATAGGGAGGGGTGGAAATTCACCCCTCCACTTT	CASAIGRGGNSPLHF
TRBD1	TRBV11-2	TRBJ2-7	TGTGCCAGCACCCCACCGGGACAGAGAACCTACGAGCAGTACTTC	CASTPPGQRTYEQYF
TRBD2	TRBV24-1	TRBJ2-3	TGTGCCACCAGTTTGGGGGGGGCTAGCGGGAGACCTGATACGCAGTATTTT	CATSLGGASGRPDTQYF
TRBD1	TRBV27	TRBJ1-2	TGTGCCAGCAGTCCCTATACAGGGGATGGCTACACCTTC	CASSPYTGDGYTF
-	TRBV10-3	TRBJ2-7	TGTGCCATCAGTGAGTTATACGAGCAGTACTTC	CAISELYEQYF